This T cell receptor beta chain came from a study of blood T cell repertoires in COVID-19. Study context: Acute and convalescent COVID-19 samples came from the United States, Italy and Spain. PBMCs, B-cell-depleted T cells, or T cells provided the cDNA or gDNA that made up the material.

Trimming cost V 6 bases and J 2 bases, with 14 bases left between them. CDR1 and CDR2 from the germline V gene are MNHEY and SVGAGI. The CDR3 has 15 residues. Original methodology: Amplification from reference gene primers served as the basis for estimated nucleated cell counts. Using immunoSEQ multiplex PCR, the repertoire was profiled, and TCRdb retains in-frame clones only, with some absent. The DNA gave D and trimming, while V, J and clone size come from that table. Here the sample spans 100,000 or so clones, roughly 79% being singletons. This TCR was sampled from a man of 80 years or more with acute or convalescent COVID-19. The chain combines TRBV6-5 with TRBJ1-5, with D possibly TRBD1 on 6 matching bases. The sequenced sample was peripheral blood. The DNA of the CDR3 is TGTGCCAGCAGGAGGGACACCTTGGGCAATCAGCCCCAGCATTTT. This gives the protein CASRRDTLGNQPQHF.